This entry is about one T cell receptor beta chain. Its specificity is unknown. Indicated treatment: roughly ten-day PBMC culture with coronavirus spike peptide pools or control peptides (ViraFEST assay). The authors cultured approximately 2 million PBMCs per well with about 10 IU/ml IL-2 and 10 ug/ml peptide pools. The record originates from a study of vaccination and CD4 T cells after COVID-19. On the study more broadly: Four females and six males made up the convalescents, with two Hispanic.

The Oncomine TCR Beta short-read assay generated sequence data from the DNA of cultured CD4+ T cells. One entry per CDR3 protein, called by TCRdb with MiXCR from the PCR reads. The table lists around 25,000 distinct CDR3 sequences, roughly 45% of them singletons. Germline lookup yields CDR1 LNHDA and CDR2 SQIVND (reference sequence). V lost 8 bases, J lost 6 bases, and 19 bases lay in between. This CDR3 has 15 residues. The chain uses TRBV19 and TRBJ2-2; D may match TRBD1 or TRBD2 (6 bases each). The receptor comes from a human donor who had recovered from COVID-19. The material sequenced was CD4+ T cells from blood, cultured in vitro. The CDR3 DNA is TGTGCCAGTCAAGTAGGGGGGAATATCCCCGGGGAGCTGTTTTTT. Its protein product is CASQVGGNIPGELFF.